Described below is a single TCR beta chain sequence and its context. What it recognizes is unknown. The data belong to a study of Tregs in tolerant kidney transplant recipients. At the level of the study: Recipients received nonmyeloablative bone marrow transplants from related graft donors, with transient mixed chimerism. General observations from the study: Biological reproducibility was not directly addressed in this study. The small number of patients limits these findings pending further validation. Changing PCR primers prevented nucleotide comparison between some patients' samples.

The protocol was immunoSEQ multiplex PCR, while the TCRdb copy is restricted to in-frame clones and leaves out a portion. Found here are about 94,000 clones, approximately 93% of them singletons; the top ten hold about 0.45%. Sequencing was performed on CD4+ T cells from blood, taken before the transplant. The source is a human donor who received a combined kidney and bone marrow transplant.

CDR3 sequence (DNA): TGTGCCAGCAGCGTAGTTGCGGGGTCGAACACCGGGGAGCTGTTTTTT. It specifies CASSVVAGSNTGELFF. The rearrangement joins TRBV9 to TRBJ2-2, with D possibly matching TRBD2 (6 bases). The CDR3 spans 16 residues. Germline V gene data show CDR1 as SGDLS and CDR2 as YYNGEE. Trimming stripped 0 bases from V and 0 bases from J, with 9 bases between.